Listed below are T cell receptor beta chains from one sample, sequenced in a study of tumor-infiltrating lymphocytes in localized non-small cell lung cancer. The data were produced by immunoSEQ multiplex PCR, yet TCRdb's version contains in-frame clones alone and is incomplete. The data show over 3,000 clones, approximately 65% seen once. The sequencing sample was made of uninvolved lung tissue not adjacent to the tumor. The receptors derive from a human donor with non-small cell lung cancer. CDR3s include the opening cysteine and the closing phenylalanine or tryptophan. D genes are given only for firm matches. Size is stated for part of the rows, as once, few or many counts, or as a class when the clone is expanded.

j_call: TRBJ1-1
v_call: TRBV9
d_call: -
clone_size: -
cdr3_aa: CASSARRAIGGGTEAFF
cdr3_nt: TGTGCCAGCAGCGCCCGACGGGCTATAGGCGGGGGCACTGAAGCTTTCTTT

j_call: TRBJ2-2
v_call: TRBV18
d_call: -
clone_size: few
cdr3_aa: CASSPPGELFF
cdr3_nt: TGTGCCAGCTCACCCCCCGGGGAGCTGTTTTTT

j_call: TRBJ2-7
v_call: TRBV15
d_call: -
clone_size: few
cdr3_aa: CATSRDTQGSYEQYF
cdr3_nt: TGTGCCACCAGCAGAGATACGCAGGGCTCCTACGAGCAGTACTTC

j_call: TRBJ1-1
v_call: TRBV6-6
d_call: -
clone_size: once
cdr3_aa: CASSESLQTKAFF
cdr3_nt: TGTGCCAGCAGTGAGTCCCTGCAAACCAAAGCTTTCTTT

j_call: TRBJ1-2
v_call: TRBV6-5
d_call: -
clone_size: -
cdr3_aa: CASSYGQGDYGYTF
cdr3_nt: TGTGCCAGCAGTTACGGGCAGGGCGACTATGGCTACACCTTC

j_call: TRBJ1-2
v_call: TRBV27
d_call: -
clone_size: -
cdr3_aa: CASSLSRSYGYTF
cdr3_nt: TGTGCCAGCAGTTTATCGAGAAGCTATGGCTACACCTTC

j_call: TRBJ2-5
v_call: TRBV19
d_call: TRBD1
clone_size: -
cdr3_aa: CASSINRGHQETQYF
cdr3_nt: TGTGCCAGTAGCATTAACAGGGGGCACCAAGAGACCCAGTACTTC

j_call: TRBJ1-1
v_call: TRBV9
d_call: TRBD1
clone_size: once
cdr3_aa: CASSVGAGGANTEAFF
cdr3_nt: TGTGCCAGCAGCGTAGGGGCAGGGGGCGCGAACACTGAAGCTTTCTTT

j_call: TRBJ1-2
v_call: TRBV6-5
d_call: TRBD1
clone_size: -
cdr3_aa: CASSSGTVNYGYTF
cdr3_nt: TGTGCCAGCAGCTCCGGGACAGTTAACTATGGCTACACCTTC

j_call: TRBJ1-2
v_call: TRBV19
d_call: -
clone_size: -
cdr3_aa: CASSIAGVGNGYTF
cdr3_nt: TGTGCCAGTAGTATAGCAGGGGTTGGAAATGGCTACACCTTC

j_call: TRBJ2-7
v_call: TRBV5-4
d_call: -
clone_size: -
cdr3_aa: CASSDLKAGRSSYEQYF
cdr3_nt: TGTGCCAGCAGCGATCTTAAAGCTGGGCGGAGCTCCTACGAGCAGTACTTC

j_call: TRBJ1-1
v_call: TRBV20-1
d_call: -
clone_size: few
cdr3_aa: CSARHTEAFF
cdr3_nt: TGCAGTGCTAGACACACTGAAGCTTTCTTT

j_call: TRBJ1-5
v_call: TRBV7-9
d_call: -
clone_size: -
cdr3_aa: CASSFGGNYQPQHF
cdr3_nt: TGTGCCAGCAGCTTTGGGGGGAATTATCAGCCCCAGCATTTT

j_call: TRBJ2-3
v_call: TRBV5-4
d_call: TRBD2
clone_size: large
cdr3_aa: CASSGGTSIDTQYF
cdr3_nt: TGTGCCAGCAGCGGCGGGACTAGCATAGATACGCAGTATTTT

j_call: TRBJ1-1
v_call: TRBV5-6
d_call: TRBD1
clone_size: -
cdr3_aa: CASSFRGQGYTEAFF
cdr3_nt: TGTGCCAGCAGCTTTAGAGGACAGGGCTACACTGAAGCTTTCTTT

j_call: TRBJ1-5
v_call: TRBV7-3
d_call: -
clone_size: few
cdr3_aa: CARQGVHQPQHF
cdr3_nt: TGTGCCAGACAGGGTGTCCATCAGCCCCAGCATTTT

j_call: TRBJ1-1
v_call: TRBV2
d_call: -
clone_size: -
cdr3_aa: CASSAGDGTEAFF
cdr3_nt: TGTGCCAGCAGTGCAGGGGATGGGACTGAAGCTTTCTTT

j_call: TRBJ1-3
v_call: TRBV11-2
d_call: -
clone_size: -
cdr3_aa: CASSLETGRNTIYF
cdr3_nt: TGTGCCAGCAGCTTAGAGACAGGACGAAACACCATATATTTT

j_call: TRBJ2-1
v_call: TRBV5-1
d_call: -
clone_size: -
cdr3_aa: CASSSRPESEQFF
cdr3_nt: TGCGCCAGCAGCTCACGACCCGAAAGTGAGCAGTTCTTC

j_call: TRBJ2-7
v_call: TRBV5-1
d_call: -
clone_size: -
cdr3_aa: CASSLGQFYEQYF
cdr3_nt: TGCGCCAGCAGCTTGGGCCAATTCTACGAGCAGTACTTC

j_call: TRBJ2-3
v_call: TRBV9
d_call: TRBD1
clone_size: -
cdr3_aa: CASSELTGGGTDTQYF
cdr3_nt: TGTGCCAGCAGCGAGTTGACAGGGGGCGGCACAGATACGCAGTATTTT

j_call: TRBJ1-1
v_call: TRBV6-5
d_call: TRBD1
clone_size: -
cdr3_aa: CASSPGQGGTEAFF
cdr3_nt: TGTGCCAGCAGCCCAGGACAGGGAGGGACTGAAGCTTTCTTT

j_call: TRBJ2-6
v_call: TRBV7-9
d_call: -
clone_size: -
cdr3_aa: CASSLAWGRGSGANVLTF
cdr3_nt: TGTGCCAGCAGCTTAGCTTGGGGGCGCGGCTCTGGGGCCAACGTCCTGACTTTC

j_call: TRBJ2-7
v_call: TRBV9
d_call: TRBD1
clone_size: few
cdr3_aa: CASSPQGAFSYEQYF
cdr3_nt: TGTGCCAGCAGCCCACAGGGGGCATTCTCCTACGAGCAGTACTTC

j_call: TRBJ2-7
v_call: TRBV7-9
d_call: -
clone_size: -
cdr3_aa: CASSLEGTSREQYF
cdr3_nt: TGTGCCAGCAGCTTGGAAGGGACGTCTAGAGAGCAGTACTTC

j_call: TRBJ1-2
v_call: TRBV11-2
d_call: TRBD1
clone_size: -
cdr3_aa: CASSWGRDSSNYGYTF
cdr3_nt: TGTGCCAGCAGCTGGGGTCGGGACAGCTCTAACTATGGCTACACCTTC

j_call: TRBJ2-7
v_call: TRBV7-2
d_call: TRBD1
clone_size: -
cdr3_aa: CASSLDVRDRGYEQYF
cdr3_nt: TGTGCCAGCAGCTTAGACGTGCGGGACAGGGGCTACGAGCAGTACTTC

j_call: TRBJ2-2
v_call: TRBV19
d_call: TRBD1
clone_size: -
cdr3_aa: CASSSYGRTGGRTGELFF
cdr3_nt: TGTGCCAGTAGTAGTTACGGCCGGACAGGGGGGAGAACCGGGGAGCTGTTTTTT

j_call: TRBJ2-2
v_call: TRBV9
d_call: -
clone_size: -
cdr3_aa: CASGTETNTGELFF
cdr3_nt: TGTGCCAGCGGCACAGAAACGAACACCGGGGAGCTGTTTTTT

j_call: TRBJ1-2
v_call: TRBV4-2
d_call: TRBD1
clone_size: -
cdr3_aa: CASSLAQGVLYGYTF
cdr3_nt: TGTGCCAGCAGCTTGGCGCAGGGGGTGCTCTATGGCTACACCTTC

j_call: TRBJ2-2
v_call: TRBV7-2
d_call: -
clone_size: few
cdr3_aa: CASSLFTGELFF
cdr3_nt: TGTGCCAGCAGCTTATTCACCGGGGAGCTGTTTTTT

j_call: TRBJ2-7
v_call: TRBV6-5
d_call: TRBD2
clone_size: -
cdr3_aa: CASRGGLAEQYF
cdr3_nt: TGTGCCAGCCGGGGGGGGCTTGCCGAGCAGTACTTC

j_call: TRBJ2-2
v_call: TRBV7-9
d_call: TRBD2
clone_size: -
cdr3_aa: CASSLASSGRGPGELFF
cdr3_nt: TGTGCCAGCAGCTTAGCGTCGAGCGGGAGGGGCCCCGGGGAGCTGTTTTTT

j_call: TRBJ2-1
v_call: TRBV5-8
d_call: TRBD1
clone_size: -
cdr3_aa: CASSLAGGLFYNEQFF
cdr3_nt: TGTGCCAGCAGCTTGGCAGGGGGCCTTTTTTACAATGAGCAGTTCTTC

j_call: TRBJ2-3
v_call: TRBV27
d_call: -
clone_size: few
cdr3_aa: CASSLSRPDTQYF
cdr3_nt: TGTGCCAGCAGTTTATCTCGGCCAGATACGCAGTATTTT

j_call: TRBJ2-2
v_call: TRBV18
d_call: -
clone_size: once
cdr3_aa: CASSPGKRTGELFF
cdr3_nt: TGTGCCAGCTCACCGGGGAAGAGGACTGGGGAGCTGTTTTTT

j_call: TRBJ1-6
v_call: TRBV9
d_call: -
clone_size: -
cdr3_aa: CASSVGVQLSPLHF
cdr3_nt: TGTGCCAGCAGCGTAGGGGTCCAGCTTTCACCCCTCCACTTT

j_call: TRBJ1-3
v_call: TRBV15
d_call: -
clone_size: -
cdr3_aa: CATSIDGFSGNTIYF
cdr3_nt: TGTGCCACCAGCATCGACGGATTCTCTGGAAACACCATATATTTT

j_call: TRBJ2-5
v_call: TRBV6-6
d_call: TRBD1
clone_size: -
cdr3_aa: CASWIRGRGETQYF
cdr3_nt: TGTGCCAGCTGGATAAGGGGGCGCGGGGAGACCCAGTACTTC

j_call: TRBJ2-5
v_call: TRBV29-1
d_call: TRBD2
clone_size: -
cdr3_aa: CSVDGTSGLQHGETQYF
cdr3_nt: TGCAGCGTCGACGGGACTAGCGGGCTCCAACACGGGGAGACCCAGTACTTC

j_call: TRBJ2-7
v_call: TRBV6-5
d_call: -
clone_size: -
cdr3_aa: CASSPFRDSYEQYF
cdr3_nt: TGTGCCAGCAGTCCTTTCAGAGACAGCTACGAGCAGTACTTC

j_call: TRBJ1-2
v_call: TRBV2
d_call: TRBD1
clone_size: -
cdr3_aa: CASRDTGGGYGYTF
cdr3_nt: TGTGCCAGCAGGGACACAGGGGGTGGCTATGGCTACACCTTC

j_call: TRBJ2-2
v_call: TRBV19
d_call: -
clone_size: -
cdr3_aa: CASSEGGTGELFF
cdr3_nt: TGTGCCAGTAGTGAGGGGGGTACCGGGGAGCTGTTTTTT

j_call: TRBJ1-2
v_call: TRBV2
d_call: -
clone_size: few
cdr3_aa: CASSERGPNYGYTF
cdr3_nt: TGTGCCAGCAGTGAACGTGGGCCCAACTATGGCTACACCTTC

j_call: TRBJ2-5
v_call: TRBV9
d_call: -
clone_size: -
cdr3_aa: CASSASASRQETQYF
cdr3_nt: TGTGCCAGCAGCGCATCGGCTAGCCGTCAAGAGACCCAGTACTTC

j_call: TRBJ1-6
v_call: TRBV27
d_call: -
clone_size: -
cdr3_aa: CASSFFPHRAPEDNSPLHF
cdr3_nt: TGTGCCAGCAGTTTTTTTCCCCACCGGGCCCCGGAGGATAATTCACCCCTCCACTTT

j_call: TRBJ1-1
v_call: TRBV4-3
d_call: -
clone_size: -
cdr3_aa: CASSQALSVANTEAFF
cdr3_nt: TGCGCCAGCAGCCAAGCGCTTTCGGTGGCCAACACTGAAGCTTTCTTT

j_call: TRBJ2-1
v_call: TRBV28
d_call: -
clone_size: -
cdr3_aa: CASSLNSGADEQFF
cdr3_nt: TGTGCCAGCAGTTTAAATTCGGGAGCCGATGAGCAGTTCTTC

j_call: TRBJ2-5
v_call: TRBV7-3
d_call: -
clone_size: few
cdr3_aa: CASSRGARETQYF
cdr3_nt: TGTGCCAGCAGCAGGGGCGCTCGAGAGACCCAGTACTTC

j_call: TRBJ1-1
v_call: TRBV11-2
d_call: -
clone_size: -
cdr3_aa: CASSFSQNTEAFF
cdr3_nt: TGTGCCAGCAGCTTCTCACAGAACACTGAAGCTTTCTTT

j_call: TRBJ2-1
v_call: TRBV7-2
d_call: -
clone_size: -
cdr3_aa: CASSLSLQQFF
cdr3_nt: TGTGCCAGCAGCTTAAGTTTGCAACAGTTCTTC

j_call: TRBJ2-7
v_call: TRBV19
d_call: -
clone_size: -
cdr3_aa: CASSDVSSYEQYF
cdr3_nt: TGTGCCAGTAGCGACGTTAGCTCCTACGAGCAGTACTTC

j_call: TRBJ1-5
v_call: TRBV6-6
d_call: TRBD1
clone_size: -
cdr3_aa: CATSDRDSGLPQHF
cdr3_nt: TGTGCCACCTCCGACCGGGACAGTGGTCTGCCCCAGCATTTT

j_call: TRBJ1-2
v_call: TRBV2
d_call: TRBD1
clone_size: large
cdr3_aa: CASIRGQEDRGYTF
cdr3_nt: TGTGCCAGCATTCGGGGACAGGAGGATAGGGGCTACACCTTC

j_call: TRBJ2-3
v_call: TRBV5-4
d_call: -
clone_size: -
cdr3_aa: CASSKRVTRVVDTQYF
cdr3_nt: TGTGCCAGCAGTAAGCGGGTCACTAGGGTTGTGGATACGCAGTATTTT